This T cell receptor (delta chain) was recovered during a study of γδ T cells in repeated Plasmodium falciparum infection. As for the study in general: Sampling occurred at baseline, pre-infection for selected infections, and 21 days post-infection.

TCRdb processed the multiplex PCR reads again with the CATT caller. The table shows roughly 50,000 delta-chain clones, with 1.5% to 2% occurring only once. The CDR3 has 17 amino acids. Germline CDR1 reads TSWWSYY; CDR2 reads QGS. The V gene end was trimmed by 3 bases and the J gene end by 1 base; junction bases not matched to a gene: 9. Gammadelta T cells were flow-sorted from PBMC into Vgamma9/Vdelta2+ and Vdelta2-negative populations for bulk analysis. General study findings and limits: Vgamma9/Vdelta2+ T cells showed a stable polyclonal repertoire with shared TCRgamma sequences.

Concerning this clone itself: Its antigen remains unidentified. A read error is likely here: a far larger clone is one base away. Other nucleotide sequences in the sample specify the same CDR3.

The receptor was derived from a pool of human donors (malaria-infected and uninfected, not separated). The chain recombines TRDV1 with TRDJ1; 9 nucleotides match TRDD3. TCRdb carries no J gene annotation; the J gene was assigned here by matching the DNA with germline. Material: gamma-delta T cells from blood. CDR3 in amino acids: CALGDISGGFLTDKLIF. The CDR3, as DNA: TGTGCTCTTGGGGATATCTCTGGGGGATTCCTCACCGATAAACTCATCTTT.